The 5 T cell receptor beta chains reported below all come from one sample, sequenced in a study of tumor-infiltrating lymphocytes in localized non-small cell lung cancer. TCRdb's copy holds only in-frame clones and misses some; the assay was immunoSEQ multiplex PCR. The sample shows around 23,000 clones, approximately 73% of them seen only once. Specimen: lung tumor tissue. These receptors were obtained from a human donor with non-small cell lung cancer.

The rearrangement links TRBV9 to TRBJ2-2, with a tentative D call TRBD1 (6 bases). Germline lookup yields CDR1 SGDLS and CDR2 YYNGEE. The V gene lost 0 bases and the J gene lost 7 bases, with 19 bases spanning the gap. The CDR3 spans 17 residues. CDR3 in amino acids: CASSVAGETGVIGELFF. Written as DNA, the CDR3 is TGTGCCAGCAGCGTAGCAGGGGAGACCGGTGTGATCGGGGAGCTGTTTTTT.

In its sample, this clone was seen once. The CDR3 is CASSQGRNYGYTF. In DNA, the CDR3 is TGTGCCAGCAGCCAGGGACGGAACTATGGCTACACCTTC. The chain couples TRBV11-2 to TRBJ1-2; weak D call: TRBD1 (5 bases). This CDR3 has 13 residues. Per germline, CDR1 SGHAT and CDR2 FQNNGV. V was clipped by 5 bases and J by 2 bases, with 9 bases between them.

J is TRBJ1-6 and V is TRBV5-4; possibly TRBD1 for D (6 bases). The V end lost 4 bases, the J end lost 13 bases, and 24 bases lay between the germline ends. CDR1 SGHNT and CDR2 YYREEE come from the germline V gene (reference sequence). The CDR3 runs 16 residues. The CDR3 sequence is CASSGGRRAQGNPLHF. CDR3 bases: TGTGCCAGCAGCGGCGGAAGACGAGCACAGGGAAATCCCCTCCACTTT. Variable domain in full (rest from reference TRBV5-4 and TRBJ1-6): ETGVTQSPTHLIKTRGQQVTLRCSSQSGHNTVSWYQQALGQGPQFIFQYYREEENGRGNFPPRFSGLQFPNYSSELNVNALELDDSALYLCASSGGRRAQGNPLHFGNGTRLTVT.

This clone was detected only a few times. The genes are TRBV4-2 and TRBJ2-5; 9 bases are a match to TRBD1. The V gene end was trimmed by 0 bases and the J gene end by 5 bases; junction bases not matched to a gene: 7. The CDR3 length is 16 residues. Germline CDR1 LGHNA, CDR2 YNFKEQ. The CDR3 reads CASSQENNRGRETQYF. The CDR3, as DNA: TGTGCCAGCAGCCAAGAAAACAACAGGGGGCGTGAGACCCAGTACTTC.

The chain recombines TRBV19 with TRBJ2-7; no clear D gene. With 8 bases removed from V and 2 bases from J, the gap between germline ends came to 13 bases. CDR1 LNHDA and CDR2 SQIVND come from the germline V gene (reference sequence). This CDR3 is 13 amino acids long. The CDR3 DNA follows: TGTGCCAGTGCTGGGCGATTTACCTACGAGCAGTACTTC. Its protein product is CASAGRFTYEQYF.